A selection of T cell receptor beta chains follows, all from one sample in a study of vaccination effects on CD4 cells after COVID-19. For these TCRs, the target antigens are not known. Produced via immunoSEQ multiplex PCR; TCRdb's table is partial and in-frame only. Of some 35,000 clones listed, about three quarters are singletons. Sequencing used CD4+ T cells from PBMCs cultured with HCoV-NL63 spike peptides, obtained before COVID-19 vaccination. These receptors were taken from a human donor who had a prior SARS-CoV-2 infection. The CDR3 runs from the conserved cysteine through the conserved F or W. The D gene is left open where the match is weak. Clone size is given for some rows only: seen once, a few or many times, or a class if the clone is expanded.

>NA|TRBV19|NA|TRBJ2-1
TGTGCCAGTAGTATCTGGAGGGAGGACTACAATGAGCAGTTCTTC
CASSIWREDYNEQFF
>NA|TRBV18|TRBD2|TRBJ2-1
TGTGCCAGCTCACCGCGAGGGACTAGCCGAAGCTCCTACAATGAGCAGTTCTTC
CASSPRGTSRSSYNEQFF
>NA|TRBV6-2/TRBV6-3|TRBD1|TRBJ2-7
TGTGCCAGCAGTTATGGGGCTTGGACAGGGCCCTACGAGCAGTACTTC
CASSYGAWTGPYEQYF
>once|TRBV16|NA|TRBJ2-6
TGTGCCAGCAGCCAATTTTACGACTCTGGGGCCAACGTCCTGACTTTC
CASSQFYDSGANVLTF
>NA|TRBV4-2|TRBD1|TRBJ2-7
TGTGCCAGCAGCCAATGGACAGGGGGAGTCTACGAGCAGTACTTC
CASSQWTGGVYEQYF
>NA|TRBV2|TRBD1|TRBJ1-2
TGTGCCAGCAGTGTGACCGACAGGGAGGGCTATGGCTACACCTTC
CASSVTDREGYGYTF
>NA|TRBV10-3|TRBD1|TRBJ1-1
TGTGCCATCAGCACCGGGACAGGGCGCACTGAAGCTTTCTTT
CAISTGTGRTEAFF
>once|TRBV14|NA|TRBJ2-1
TGTGCCAGCAGCCAAGTTGCCGGTTCCAAGCAACCATACAATGAGCAGTTCTTC
CASSQVAGSKQPYNEQFF
>NA|TRBV7-8|NA|TRBJ2-2
TGTGCCAGCAGCCAAGCGTCGGGGTGGACCGGGGAGCTGTTTTTT
CASSQASGWTGELFF
>NA|TRBV29-1|NA|TRBJ1-1
TGCAGCGTTGAACGTAGAAAGACAGAGACCATCATGAACACTGAAGCTTTCTTT
CSVERRKTETIMNTEAFF
>NA|TRBV3-1/TRBV3-2|NA|TRBJ2-5
TGTGCCAGCAGCCCGACCACCACGGGGGCAGAGGAGACCCAGTACTTC
CASSPTTTGAEETQYF
>NA|TRBV18|NA|TRBJ1-3
TGTGCCAGCTCACCATCGGCGGACCTCTCTGGAAACACCATATATTTT
CASSPSADLSGNTIYF
>NA|TRBV11-2|NA|TRBJ2-4
TGTGCCAGCAGCTTAGATCAGCGGGTTCTAGCCAAAAACATTCAGTACTTC
CASSLDQRVLAKNIQYF
>NA|TRBV7-9|NA|TRBJ1-2
TGTGCCAGCAGCTTAGCGCACGAGACAGGCGTCGGGGGCTACACCTTC
CASSLAHETGVGGYTF
>NA|TRBV19|NA|TRBJ1-2
TGTGCCAGTAGGGGCAGAAACTATGGCTACACCTTC
CASRGRNYGYTF
>NA|TRBV30|TRBD2|TRBJ2-7
TGTGCCTGGAGTGTACTTGCGGGAGGCGGCGAGCAGTACTTC
CAWSVLAGGGEQYF
>NA|TRBV6-2/TRBV6-3|TRBD2|TRBJ2-3
TGTGCCAGCAGTTACTCGTTTGCGGGGGGGCCAGATACGCAGTATTTT
CASSYSFAGGPDTQYF
>NA|TRBV3-1/TRBV3-2|TRBD2|TRBJ2-3
TGTGCCAGCAGCCCGAATAGCGGGGGGCTCACAGATACGCAGTATTTT
CASSPNSGGLTDTQYF
>once|TRBV6-4|NA|TRBJ2-7
TGTGCCAGCACTAACGGTAGGGCATCCTACGAGCAGTACTTC
CASTNGRASYEQYF
>NA|TRBV10-2|TRBD2|TRBJ2-5
TGCGCCAGCAGATCCGGGACTAGCGGGGGGGCCTGGCTGGAGACCCAGTACTTC
CASRSGTSGGAWLETQYF
>NA|TRBV28|TRBD2|TRBJ2-7
TGTGCCAGCAGTTTGGCGTTAGCGGGCCCCTACGAGCAGTACTTC
CASSLALAGPYEQYF
>NA|TRBV3-1/TRBV3-2|TRBD1|TRBJ2-7
TGTGCCAGCAGCCAAACACTGGGACAGGGACACGAGCAGTACTTC
CASSQTLGQGHEQYF
>NA|TRBV7-6|TRBD2|TRBJ2-1
TGTGCCAGCAGCTTAACTAGCGGGAGGGTCGATGAGCAGTTCTTC
CASSLTSGRVDEQFF
>NA|TRBV9|NA|TRBJ1-1
TGTGCCAGCTCGTCCAGGGGTGAGACTGAAGCTTTCTTT
CASSSRGETEAFF
>NA|TRBV19|NA|TRBJ1-1
TGTGCCAGTAGTTTGGAGGGAGACACTGAAGCTTTCTTT
CASSLEGDTEAFF
>once|TRBV11-2|TRBD1|TRBJ2-2
TGTGCCAGCAGCTTAAGGCGCAGGGGGCCCGACGGGGAGCTGTTTTTT
CASSLRRRGPDGELFF
>few|TRBV5-1|TRBD1|TRBJ2-5
TGCGCCAGCAGCTTCCGGGACAGGGCGGGGGATAAAGAGACCCAGTACTTC
CASSFRDRAGDKETQYF
>few|TRBV5-1|TRBD1|TRBJ1-1
TGCGCCAGCAGATCGGGACAGGGGGGGGAAGACACTGAAGCTTTCTTT
CASRSGQGGEDTEAFF
>NA|TRBV4-1|NA|TRBJ2-5
TGCGCCAGCAGCCAGACTTTAGGGGGGCGTTGGGAGACCCAGTACTTC
CASSQTLGGRWETQYF
>NA|TRBV7-2|NA|TRBJ1-2
TGTGCCAGCAGCTTCACGGGCTATGGCTACACCTTC
CASSFTGYGYTF
>NA|TRBV6-5|NA|TRBJ1-2
TGTGCCAGCAGAATGCCAGGGAATTTCGATGGCTACACCTTC
CASRMPGNFDGYTF
>NA|TRBV5-1|TRBD2|TRBJ2-1
TGCGCCAGCAGCTTGGGTGGAGCGGGAGGCCACAATGAGCAGTTCTTC
CASSLGGAGGHNEQFF
>NA|TRBV7-6|NA|TRBJ2-3
TGTGCCAGCAGCTTAGAGCGTGAGGGTACGCAGTATTTT
CASSLEREGTQYF
>NA|TRBV11-1|NA|TRBJ1-1
TGTGCCAGCAGCTTATCTAGGGGTAGCACTGAAGCTTTCTTT
CASSLSRGSTEAFF
>once|TRBV9|NA|TRBJ1-1
TGTGCCAGCAGCGTAGTCGGGGGTGCGGCTTTCTTT
CASSVVGGAAFF
>NA|TRBV6-5|NA|TRBJ2-4
TGTGCCAGCAGTTGGGACAAAAACATTCAGTACTTC
CASSWDKNIQYF
>few|TRBV7-9|NA|TRBJ2-3
TGTGCCAGCAGCTTATTGCCCGGCCGGATGGACACAGATACGCAGTATTTT
CASSLLPGRMDTDTQYF
>NA|TRBV3-1/TRBV3-2|NA|TRBJ2-6
TGTGCCAGCAGCCAGTTTGTGGCTGGGGCCAACGTCCTGACTTTC
CASSQFVAGANVLTF